This TCR beta chain was captured by sequencing in a study of blood T cells in healthy people across ages. CDR3 size: 15 residues. V was shortened by 3 bases and J by 7 bases, with 17 bases between the two germline ends. CDR1 is SGDLS and CDR2 is YYNGEE in the germline V gene. Notes on this clonotype: No antigen is known for it.

A second PCR, run for about 7 to 12 cycles, used a sample-barcoded 5' primer plus a J-beta primer mix. TCRdb re-analysed the 5' RACE reads in MiXCR, keeping a single row per CDR3 protein. This sample has 600,000 to 650,000 distinct CDR3 sequences, with roughly 58% found just once. Study-wide results and limits: Correlation between TCR beta diversity and naive T cell percentage was strong.

Material for sequencing was blood. This sequence was found in a man between 60 and 75 years old in good health. The V and J genes are TRBV9 and TRBJ2-1, with D perhaps matching TRBD1 or TRBD2 (5 bases each). For the CDR3, the DNA is TGTGCCAGCAGCGCCTCAGGGACCCGGTGGAATGAGCAGTTCTTC. Residues: CASSASGTRWNEQFF.